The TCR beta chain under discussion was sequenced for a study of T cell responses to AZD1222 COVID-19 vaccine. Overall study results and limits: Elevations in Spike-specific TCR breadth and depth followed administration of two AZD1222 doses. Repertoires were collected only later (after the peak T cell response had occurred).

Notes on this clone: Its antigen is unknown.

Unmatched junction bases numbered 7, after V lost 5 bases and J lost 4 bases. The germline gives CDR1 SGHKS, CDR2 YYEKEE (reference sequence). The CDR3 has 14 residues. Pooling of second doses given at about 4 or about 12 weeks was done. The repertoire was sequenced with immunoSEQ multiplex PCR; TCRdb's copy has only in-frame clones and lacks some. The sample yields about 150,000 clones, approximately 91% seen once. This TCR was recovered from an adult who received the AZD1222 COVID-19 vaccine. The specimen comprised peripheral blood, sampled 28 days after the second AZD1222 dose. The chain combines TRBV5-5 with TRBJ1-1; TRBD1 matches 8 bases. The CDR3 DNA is TGTGCCAGCAGTAAGGACAGGGTGTTCACTGAAGCTTTCTTT. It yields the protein CASSKDRVFTEAFF. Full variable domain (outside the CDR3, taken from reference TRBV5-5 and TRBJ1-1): DAGVTQSPTHLIKTRGQQVTLRCSPISGHKSVSWYQQVLGQGPQFIFQYYEKEERGRGNFPDRFSARQFPNYSSELNVNALLLGDSALYLCASSKDRVFTEAFFGQGTRLTVV.